Given below is one T cell receptor (beta chain) in context. Antigen unknown. PCR employed 60 Vbeta and 13 Jbeta primers. Original processing notes: Approximately 73 million unique TCR beta chains, 8.5 million to 14 million shared, were counted in a later analysis. Sequencing was performed with immunoSEQ multiplex PCR; in TCRdb, only in-frame clones are kept and a portion is missing. V and J calls and clone size follow that table, whereas D and trimming were derived from the DNA. The sample has under 110,000 clones, roughly four fifths seen once. This entry comes from a study of cytomegalovirus exposure and HLA in healthy donors. Study-level points and caveats: A later analysis found TCR association rates differed by HLA locus, highest for DRB1 and lowest for HLA-C. Associated with HLA alleles at 0.05 false discovery rate in a later analysis were over 15,000 TCR beta sequences.

The sample taken for sequencing was PBMCs. This receptor was obtained from a man aged 60 to 69 in good health and CMV-seronegative.

The DNA of the CDR3 is TGTGCCAGCAGCCTTAGGACCCAAGCGGAAACAGGGGGAGACTACACCTTC. Its protein is CASSLRTQAETGGDYTF. V gene TRBV7-2 combines with J gene TRBJ1-2; 8 nucleotides match TRBD1. J gave up 10 bases and V 5 bases, and 21 bases lay outside the gene matches. CDR3 size: 17 residues. The germline V gene encodes CDR1 SGHTA and CDR2 FQGNSA.